This entry features one T cell receptor (beta chain) sequence. What it binds is not known. TCRdb keeps only in-frame clones here, not all; method: immunoSEQ multiplex PCR. The sample records approximately 250,000 clones, 60% to 80% being singletons. The data are from a study of shared clonotypes between healthy human individuals. Study-wide points: It was anticipated that sequencing depth would influence how many clonotypes donors shared.

This CDR3 has 13 amino acids. Germline V CDR1 and CDR2: SSHAT, FNYEAQ (reference sequence). V lost 2 bases and J lost 7; bases outside the gene matches: 2. Researchers partitioned CD4+ cells into CD45RA+ naive and CD45RA-negative memory subsets. This clonotype was obtained from a young man in good health. The chain carries TRBV7-7 and TRBJ2-7; 10 bases map to TRBD2. Material for sequencing was memory CD4+ T cells sorted from blood. Subset here: CD45RA-negative fraction. The CDR3 loop is CASSLLAGGEQYF. For the CDR3, the DNA is TGTGCCAGCAGCTTATTAGCGGGAGGAGAGCAGTACTTC.